The clone carrying this TCR beta chain was picked up one time. Produced via immunoSEQ multiplex PCR; TCRdb's table is partial and in-frame only. The table shows around 370,000 clones, with about 96% occurring only once. This sample was taken from a study of shared clonotypes between healthy human individuals. V lost 4 bases, J lost 6 bases, and 7 bases lay in between. Looked up from germline, CDR1 is LGHNA and CDR2 is YNFKEQ. The CDR3 covers 11 residues. The chain combines TRBV4-2 with TRBJ2-7, with D perhaps matching TRBD2 (5 bases). Sequencing was done on a sample of memory CD8+ T cells sorted from blood. Subset here: CD45RO+ cells pooled with CCR7-negative TemRA cells. The TCR comes from a man aged 25 to 40 in good health. The CDR3 DNA is TGTGCCAGCAGCCGAGGGATCGAGCAGTACTTC. This codes for CASSRGIEQYF.